The rows below give T cell receptor beta chains drawn from one sample of a study of PD-L1 blockade in urothelial cancer. Here immunoSEQ multiplex PCR was the method, and the copy in TCRdb shows in-frame clones only, minus some. The table shows about 25,000 clones, with roughly 80% occurring only once. The specimen comprised PBMCs, sampled around atezolizumab (anti-PD-L1) treatment. The receptors shown here come from a man between 65 and 85 years old with urothelial cancer. Both conserved end residues are part of each CDR3. The order of the fields is D gene, V gene, J gene, clone size, CDR3 length, CDR3 protein, CDR3 DNA. The D gene is left open where the match is weak. Clone size is given for some rows only: seen once, a few or many times, or a class if the clone is expanded.

NA	TRBV7-8	TRBJ1-1	NA	13	CASSLGLATEAFF	TGTGCCAGCAGCTTAGGGCTTGCCACTGAAGCTTTCTTT
TRBD2	TRBV30	TRBJ2-5	few	12	CALLAGGETQYF	TGTGCCTTACTAGCGGGAGGGGAGACCCAGTACTTC
TRBD1	TRBV28	TRBJ2-3	NA	14	CATYRGASTDTQYF	TGTGCCACCTACAGGGGCGCTAGCACAGATACGCAGTATTTT
TRBD2	TRBV30	TRBJ2-1	once	13	CAWSGGGANEQFF	TGTGCCTGGAGTGGGGGAGGGGCCAATGAGCAGTTCTTC
TRBD1	TRBV28	TRBJ2-7	NA	14	CASRKGQGRYEQYF	TGTGCCAGCCGCAAAGGACAGGGGAGGTACGAGCAGTACTTC
NA	TRBV21-1	TRBJ2-1	NA	17	CASSRPQALAVSNEQFF	TGTGCCAGCAGCAGACCCCAGGCACTAGCGGTTTCTAATGAGCAGTTCTTC
TRBD2	TRBV5-1	TRBJ2-3	NA	15	CASSSASGRTDTQYF	TGCGCCAGCAGCTCGGCTAGCGGGAGGACAGATACGCAGTATTTT
NA	TRBV5-1	TRBJ2-2	once	14	CASSFSAGAGELFF	TGCGCCAGCAGCTTCTCTGCCGGGGCCGGGGAGCTGTTTTTT
TRBD2	TRBV19	TRBJ2-7	NA	14	CASGISGTTYEQYF	TGTGCCAGTGGAATTAGCGGGACTACCTACGAGCAGTACTTC
TRBD1	TRBV5-8	TRBJ1-1	NA	16	CASSLRLGQGNTEAFF	TGTGCCAGCAGCCTGCGCCTGGGACAGGGTAACACTGAAGCTTTCTTT
NA	TRBV5-1	TRBJ2-5	NA	13	CASRSSGQETQYF	TGCGCCAGCAGAAGTAGCGGACAAGAGACCCAGTACTTC
TRBD2	TRBV2	TRBJ2-5	NA	15	CASSLLAGVQETQYF	TGTGCCAGCAGTTTACTAGCGGGAGTCCAAGAGACCCAGTACTTC
TRBD1	TRBV5-1	TRBJ2-3	NA	15	CASSIGQGVGDTQYF	TGCGCCAGCAGCATAGGACAGGGGGTAGGGGATACGCAGTATTTT
NA	TRBV19	TRBJ2-2	NA	13	CASSIRGTGELFF	TGTGCCAGTAGTATAAGGGGGACCGGGGAGCTGTTTTTT
TRBD1	TRBV11-2	TRBJ1-1	once	15	CASSLGLQGGAEAFF	TGTGCCAGCAGCTTAGGTCTACAGGGGGGGGCTGAAGCTTTCTTT
TRBD2	TRBV4-2	TRBJ2-1	NA	15	CASRPAGESYNEQFF	TGTGCCAGCAGGCCAGCGGGAGAGTCCTACAATGAGCAGTTCTTC
TRBD1	TRBV5-8	TRBJ2-2	NA	15	CASSRGDRVTGELFF	TGTGCCAGCAGCCGGGGGGACAGGGTCACCGGGGAGCTGTTTTTT
TRBD1	TRBV5-3	TRBJ1-1	NA	18	CARIPAVRGRLIGTEAFF	TGTGCCAGAATCCCTGCCGTTAGGGGGCGTTTAATTGGCACTGAAGCTTTCTTT
TRBD1	TRBV10-1	TRBJ1-4	once	15	CASSESGQIGEKLFF	TGCGCCAGCAGTGAGTCGGGACAGATTGGGGAAAAACTGTTTTTT
NA	TRBV2	TRBJ2-7	NA	14	CASSEMRTTYEQYF	TGTGCCAGCAGTGAAATGAGGACTACCTACGAGCAGTACTTC